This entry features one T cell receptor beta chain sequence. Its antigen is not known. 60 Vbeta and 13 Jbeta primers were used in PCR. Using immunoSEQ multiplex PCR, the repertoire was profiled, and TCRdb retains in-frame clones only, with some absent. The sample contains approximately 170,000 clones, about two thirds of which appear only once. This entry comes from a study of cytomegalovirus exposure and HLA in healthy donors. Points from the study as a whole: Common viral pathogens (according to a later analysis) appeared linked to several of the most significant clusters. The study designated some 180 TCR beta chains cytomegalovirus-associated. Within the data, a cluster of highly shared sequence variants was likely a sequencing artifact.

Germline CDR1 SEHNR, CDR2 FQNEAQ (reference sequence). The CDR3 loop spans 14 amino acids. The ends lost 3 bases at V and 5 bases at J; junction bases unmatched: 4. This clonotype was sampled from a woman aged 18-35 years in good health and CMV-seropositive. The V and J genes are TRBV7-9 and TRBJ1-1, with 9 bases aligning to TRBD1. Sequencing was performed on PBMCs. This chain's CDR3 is CASSFGTGITEAFF. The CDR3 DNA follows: TGTGCCAGCAGCTTCGGGACAGGGATTACTGAAGCTTTCTTT.